This T cell receptor (beta chain) was retrieved from a study of blood T cells in healthy people across ages. In its sample, this clonotype was seen once. CDR3 length equals 14 residues. Germline CDR1 is SQVTM and CDR2 is ANQGSEA. Trimming left V 6 bases short and J 5 bases short, with 19 bases between. The authors ran a second PCR of 7 to 11 cycles using a sample-barcoded 5' primer and a J-beta primer mix. MiXCR was run by TCRdb on the 5' RACE reads, yielding one entry per CDR3 protein. Of 1.5 million to 1.9 million distinct CDR3 sequences listed, approximately 43% were seen once; the top ten hold 4%.

Sequencing used blood. The V and J genes are TRBV29-1 and TRBJ1-1, with D possibly matching TRBD1 (6 bases). The sequence was collected from a woman between 18 and 30 years old in good health. DNA of the CDR3: TGCAGCGTGGAAAGAACAGGGCTTGGGACTGAAGCTTTCTTT. Its protein product is CSVERTGLGTEAFF.